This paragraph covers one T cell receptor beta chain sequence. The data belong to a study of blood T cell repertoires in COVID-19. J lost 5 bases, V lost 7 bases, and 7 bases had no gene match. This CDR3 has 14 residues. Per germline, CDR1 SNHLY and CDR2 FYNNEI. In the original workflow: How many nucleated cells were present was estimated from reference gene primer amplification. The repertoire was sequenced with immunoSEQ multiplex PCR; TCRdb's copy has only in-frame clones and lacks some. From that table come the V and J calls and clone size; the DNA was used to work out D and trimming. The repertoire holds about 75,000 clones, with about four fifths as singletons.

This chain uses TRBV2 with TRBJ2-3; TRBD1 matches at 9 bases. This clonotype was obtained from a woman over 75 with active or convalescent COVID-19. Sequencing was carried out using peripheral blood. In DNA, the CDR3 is TGTGCCAGCACCCCGACAGGGGGGCGAGATACGCAGTATTTT. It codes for CASTPTGGRDTQYF.